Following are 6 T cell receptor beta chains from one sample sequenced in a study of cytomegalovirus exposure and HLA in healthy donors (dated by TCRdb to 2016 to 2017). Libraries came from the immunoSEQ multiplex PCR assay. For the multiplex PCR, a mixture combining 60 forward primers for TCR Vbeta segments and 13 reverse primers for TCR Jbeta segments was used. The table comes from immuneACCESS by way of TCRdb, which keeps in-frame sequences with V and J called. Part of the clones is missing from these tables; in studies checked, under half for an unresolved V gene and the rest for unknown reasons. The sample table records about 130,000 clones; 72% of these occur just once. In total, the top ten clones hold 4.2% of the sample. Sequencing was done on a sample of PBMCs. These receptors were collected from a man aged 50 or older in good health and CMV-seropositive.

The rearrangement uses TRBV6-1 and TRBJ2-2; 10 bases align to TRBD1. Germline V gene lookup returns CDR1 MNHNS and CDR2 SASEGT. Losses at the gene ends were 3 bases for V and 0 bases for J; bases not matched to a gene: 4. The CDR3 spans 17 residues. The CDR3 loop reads CASSDLGQGANTGELFF. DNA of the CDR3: TGTGCCAGCAGTGACCTCGGACAGGGGGCGAACACCGGGGAGCTGTTTTTT.

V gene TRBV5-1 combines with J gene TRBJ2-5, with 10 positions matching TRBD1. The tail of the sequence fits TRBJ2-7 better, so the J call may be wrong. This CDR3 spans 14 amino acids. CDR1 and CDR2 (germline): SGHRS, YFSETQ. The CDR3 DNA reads TGCGCCGGCACCTCCGGGACAGGGGTCCACGAGCAGTACTTC. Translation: CAGTSGTGVHEQYF.

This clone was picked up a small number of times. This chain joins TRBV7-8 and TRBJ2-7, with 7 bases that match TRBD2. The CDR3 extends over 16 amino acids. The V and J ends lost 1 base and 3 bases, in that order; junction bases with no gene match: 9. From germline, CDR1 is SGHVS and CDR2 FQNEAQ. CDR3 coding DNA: TGTGCCAGCAGCTTAGTTGGTTCGTCTAGCGGCTACGAGCAGTACTTC. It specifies CASSLVGSSSGYEQYF.

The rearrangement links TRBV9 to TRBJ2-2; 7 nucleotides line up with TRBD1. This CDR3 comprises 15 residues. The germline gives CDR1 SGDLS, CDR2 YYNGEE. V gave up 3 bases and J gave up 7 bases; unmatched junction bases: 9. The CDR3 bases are TGTGCCAGCAGCGCGAGACAGGGTTTGGACGGGGAGCTGTTTTTT. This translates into CASSARQGLDGELFF.

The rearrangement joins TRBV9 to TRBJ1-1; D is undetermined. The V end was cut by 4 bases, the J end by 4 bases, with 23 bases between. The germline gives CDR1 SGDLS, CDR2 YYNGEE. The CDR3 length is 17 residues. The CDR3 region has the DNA TGTGCCAGCAGCCTCCACCCCCAAAGTTTAGCCTCCACTGAAGCTTTCTTT. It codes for CASSLHPQSLASTEAFF.

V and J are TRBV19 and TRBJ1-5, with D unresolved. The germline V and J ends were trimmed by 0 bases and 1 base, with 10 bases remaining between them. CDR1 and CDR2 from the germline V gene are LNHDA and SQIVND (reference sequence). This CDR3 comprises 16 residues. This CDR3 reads CASSIDRRRSNQPQHF. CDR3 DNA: TGTGCCAGTAGTATAGATCGCCGGAGAAGCAATCAGCCCCAGCATTTT.